Listed below are T cell receptor beta chains from one sample, sequenced in a study of early T cells in non-severe SARS-CoV-2 infection. TCRdb called the 5' RACE reads again in MiXCR, with one record for every CDR3 protein. The table records roughly 93,000 distinct CDR3 sequences, approximately 9.9% of them present only once. The material sequenced was whole blood. Receptors were obtained from an adult who was a healthcare worker with PCR-confirmed SARS-CoV-2 infection or an uninfected control (not recorded which). Each CDR3 is given without its conserved first and last residue.

TRBV7-2	TRBJ2-5	ASSPQRGSQETQY
TRBV28	TRBJ2-5	ASSSGTVETQY
TRBV12-3/TRBV12-4	TRBJ2-7	ASSWDNPYEQY
TRBV7-9	TRBJ1-1	ASSPRTLLNEAF
TRBV10-3	TRBJ1-6	AISEIRVWQPNSPLH
TRBV7-2	TRBJ2-2	ASSAIRTTLELF
TRBV19	TRBJ1-5	ASTYLPGFDQPQH
TRBV4-1	TRBJ2-6	ASSQEGTVSSGANVLT
TRBV6-2/TRBV6-3	TRBJ1-5	ASSYFGGDQPQH
TRBV6-1	TRBJ1-5	ASSEAIRGQNQPQH
TRBV6-6	TRBJ1-2	AMSGGTYGYT
TRBV9	TRBJ2-7	ASSVGTGAYEQY
TRBV20-1	TRBJ1-1	SATGGTEAF